These T cell receptor beta chains were read from a single sample in a study of OX40 agonist ivuxolimab in advanced cancers. Clones were sequenced by immunoSEQ multiplex PCR, and TCRdb holds only the in-frame ones, with some missing. The profile shows 53,000 or so clones, roughly 93% of them singletons. The sequencing used CD4+ or CD8+ T cells sorted from blood, collected in a trial of the OX40 agonist ivuxolimab. The receptor set was obtained from an adult with an advanced solid tumor such as melanoma, head and neck, liver or kidney cancer. The CDR3 runs from the conserved cysteine through the conserved F or W. D genes are given only for firm matches. Clone size is given for some rows only: seen once, a few or many times, or a class if the clone is expanded.

d_call j_call clone_size v_call cdr3_aa cdr3_nt
- TRBJ2-7 - TRBV6-5 CASSFSGLNHYEQYF TGTGCCAGCAGTTTTTCGGGACTTAACCACTACGAGCAGTACTTC
- TRBJ2-2 - TRBV19 CASSISRELFF TGTGCCAGTAGTATCTCCCGGGAGCTGTTTTTT
- TRBJ2-1 - TRBV5-8 CASSTLTGTSYNEQFF TGTGCCAGCAGCACCCTAACAGGGACCTCCTACAATGAGCAGTTCTTC
- TRBJ2-1 - TRBV2 CASSDSRTTYNEQFF TGTGCCAGCAGTGACTCGAGGACTACGTACAATGAGCAGTTCTTC
- TRBJ1-5 - TRBV6-5 CASSLGYSNQPQHF TGTGCCAGCAGTTTGGGTTATAGCAATCAGCCCCAGCATTTT
- TRBJ2-3 - TRBV27 CASSFIGGDAVTDTQYF TGTGCCAGCAGTTTTATAGGGGGGGACGCGGTCACAGATACGCAGTATTTT
TRBD1 TRBJ2-3 - TRBV29-1 CSVLTGSTDTQYF TGCAGCGTTCTGACAGGGAGCACAGATACGCAGTATTTT
- TRBJ2-7 - TRBV14 CASSQDFGRTYEQYF TGTGCCAGCAGCCAAGATTTTGGTAGGACCTACGAGCAGTACTTC
- TRBJ2-2 few TRBV7-2 CATVTENTGELFF TGTGCCACCGTGACAGAGAACACCGGGGAGCTGTTTTTT
TRBD1 TRBJ2-7 - TRBV9 CASSPGTGDYYEQYF TGTGCCAGCAGCCCCGGGACAGGGGATTACTACGAGCAGTACTTC
- TRBJ2-7 - TRBV7-9 CASSRRGPAYEQYF TGTGCCAGCAGCCGCAGGGGTCCCGCCTACGAGCAGTACTTC
- TRBJ2-7 - TRBV6-5 CASRSPGRIHEQYF TGTGCCAGCAGATCCCCAGGAAGGATTCACGAGCAGTACTTC
- TRBJ2-1 - TRBV9 CASSEPGPRGPGTTYNEQFF TGTGCCAGCAGCGAACCGGGACCGCGGGGCCCGGGTACGACCTACAATGAGCAGTTCTTC
TRBD1 TRBJ2-7 - TRBV4-1 CASSQATGTGASYEQYF TGCGCCAGCAGCCAAGCGACCGGGACAGGGGCCTCCTACGAGCAGTACTTC
- TRBJ2-3 - TRBV6-5 CASLIGDTQYF TGTGCCAGCCTCATAGGGGATACGCAGTATTTT
- TRBJ1-4 - TRBV30 CAWSVEQGNEKLFF TGTGCCTGGAGTGTGGAACAGGGAAACGAAAAACTGTTTTTT
TRBD2 TRBJ2-7 - TRBV9 CASSPRGEPYEQYF TGTGCCAGCAGCCCCCGGGGGGAACCCTACGAGCAGTACTTC
- TRBJ2-1 - TRBV15 CATVLGGEYNEQFF TGTGCCACCGTTCTAGGGGGAGAATACAATGAGCAGTTCTTC
- TRBJ2-7 once TRBV9 CASSGGTAPPPYEQYF TGTGCCAGCAGCGGAGGGACGGCACCCCCCCCCTACGAGCAGTACTTC
- TRBJ1-2 - TRBV4-3 CASSQESGPEGYGYTF TGCGCCAGCAGCCAAGAGTCGGGACCCGAGGGCTATGGCTACACCTTC
- TRBJ1-2 - TRBV27 CASSLSDNYGYTF TGTGCCAGCAGTTTATCGGATAACTATGGCTACACCTTC
- TRBJ1-1 - TRBV7-9 CASSLGGSEAFF TGTGCCAGCAGCCTCGGGGGTTCTGAAGCTTTCTTT
TRBD1 TRBJ1-1 - TRBV15 CATSIDREWFVEAFF TGTGCCACCAGCATTGACAGGGAATGGTTCGTTGAAGCTTTCTTT
- TRBJ2-1 - TRBV11-3 CASSLESWDEQFF TGTGCCAGCAGCTTAGAGAGTTGGGATGAGCAGTTCTTC
- TRBJ2-1 - TRBV4-1 CASSLAVYNEQFF TGCGCCAGCAGTTTAGCAGTCTACAATGAGCAGTTCTTC
TRBD2 TRBJ2-2 once TRBV27 CASSLIAGGLKDGELFF TGTGCCAGCAGTTTAATAGCGGGAGGGCTTAAGGACGGGGAGCTGTTTTTT
TRBD1 TRBJ1-1 - TRBV19 CASSGGTEAFF TGTGCCAGTTCAGGGGGCACTGAAGCTTTCTTT
TRBD1 TRBJ2-7 once TRBV7-9 CASSSRDRYYEQYF TGTGCCAGCAGCAGCCGGGACAGATACTACGAGCAGTACTTC
- TRBJ1-2 - TRBV28 CASSLETDGYTF TGTGCCAGCAGTTTGGAAACGGATGGCTACACCTTC
- TRBJ2-7 - TRBV5-6 CASSLDYEQYF TGTGCCAGCAGCTTGGACTACGAGCAGTACTTC
- TRBJ2-7 - TRBV27 CASSPSRYEQYF TGTGCCAGCAGTCCCAGCAGGTACGAGCAGTACTTC
TRBD2 TRBJ2-1 - TRBV5-1 CASSLRISGTPNEQFF TGCGCCAGCAGCTTGCGTATTAGCGGGACCCCCAATGAGCAGTTCTTC
- TRBJ1-4 - TRBV28 CASSLLQANEKLFF TGTGCCAGCAGTTTATTACAGGCTAATGAAAAACTGTTTTTT
TRBD1 TRBJ2-7 - TRBV5-6 CASSFGTGGRSEQYF TGTGCCAGCAGCTTCGGGACAGGGGGTAGGTCCGAGCAGTACTTC
- TRBJ1-1 - TRBV5-5 CASSHLQEMNTEAFF TGTGCCAGCAGCCACCTACAGGAGATGAACACTGAAGCTTTCTTT
- TRBJ2-2 - TRBV4-3 CASSQEEGLSLSTGELFF TGCGCCAGCAGCCAAGAAGAAGGACTCTCCCTGAGTACCGGGGAGCTGTTTTTT
- TRBJ2-1 - TRBV10-2 CASTKGSYNEQFF TGCGCCAGCACAAAGGGATCCTACAATGAGCAGTTCTTC
TRBD2 TRBJ2-1 - TRBV19 CASSIRGLYNEQFF TGTGCCAGTAGTATTAGGGGACTATACAATGAGCAGTTCTTC